Reported below is one T cell receptor (beta chain). No antigen is known for it. The authors negatively isolated CD8+ and CD4+ T cells and FACS-enriched TEMRA cells. The entry originates in a study of CD8 T cells in Susac syndrome. Study at large: Sequenced Susac syndrome patients included roughly six with active disease and eight who were in remission. Study-wide findings and caveats: Only a relatively small number of individuals were included in the TCR sequencing and HLA analysis.

The authors reverse transcribed about 0.5 to 1 ug RNA with random hexamers. TCRdb recomputed calls from the immunoSEQ multiplex PCR reads with MiXCR, one row per CDR3 protein. The repertoire includes 110,000 to 150,000 distinct CDR3 sequences, under 97% of them detected once, and more than 0.075% sits in the top ten. The CDR3 runs 13 residues. The germline V gene has CDR1 MNHEY and CDR2 SVGAGI. V was trimmed by 2 bases and J by 10 bases, leaving 12 bases between them. The sequence was collected from a human donor with Susac syndrome. Sequencing was performed on CD4+ T cells from PBMCs. V is TRBV6-5 and J is TRBJ1-5; D not certain. CDR3 sequence reads: CASSYGPSGPQHF. The CDR3 DNA follows: TGTGCCAGCAGTTACGGGCCTTCCGGACCCCAGCATTTT.